The 27 T cell receptor beta chains given below trace back to one sample, sequenced in a study of blood T cell repertoires in COVID-19. Sequencing used immunoSEQ multiplex PCR; TCRdb keeps in-frame clones, though not all of them. The table lists tens of thousands of clones, approximately 79% of them singletons. Sequences were obtained from peripheral blood. These receptors all stem from a human donor in a cohort sampled during active COVID-19.

This chain uses TRBV19 with TRBJ1-6; no reliable D call. Per germline, CDR1 LNHDA and CDR2 SQIVND (reference sequence). CDR3 length: 15 amino acids. Trimming stripped 1 base from V and 6 bases from J, with 10 bases between. The CDR3 nucleotides read TGTGCCAGTAGTATAGGTCGCCCGAGTAATTCACCCCTCCACTTT. It yields the protein CASSIGRPSNSPLHF.

J is TRBJ2-3 and V is TRBV5-4; D call uncertain. The CDR3 consists of 15 residues. CDR1 and CDR2 from the germline V gene are SGHNT and YYREEE (reference sequence). The V end was cut by 1 base, the J end by 2 bases, with 11 bases between. CDR3 sequence: CASSLRATNTDTQYF. The CDR3 nucleotides read TGTGCCAGCAGCTTGCGAGCGACGAACACAGATACGCAGTATTTT.

This clone was seen a handful of times. The chain combines TRBV6-1 with TRBJ1-2, with D tentatively TRBD1 (5 bases). The CDR3 sequence is 13 residues long. Germline V gene lookup returns CDR1 MNHNS and CDR2 SASEGT. Trimming took 2 bases from V and 8 from J, leaving 12 bases between them. The DNA of the CDR3 is TGTGCCAGCAGTGAAACGGGGGTGGGAGGCTACACCTTC. Translating gives CASSETGVGGYTF.

This clone has just a few counts. CDR3 in amino acids: CATSRESRGGQPQHF. The DNA of the CDR3 is TGTGCCACCAGCAGAGAGAGTCGGGGGGGACAGCCCCAGCATTTT. V usage is TRBV15 and J usage is TRBJ1-5; D might be TRBD1 (5 bases). Trimming pared 0 bases from V and 7 bases from J, leaving 13 bases between. Germline-derived CDR1 and CDR2 are LNHNV and YYDKDF (reference sequence). The CDR3 is 15 amino acids. The complete variable domain, with remaining parts taken from reference TRBV15 and TRBJ1-5, reads DAMVIQNPRYQVTQFGKPVTLSCSQTLNHNVMYWYQQKSSQAPKLLFHYYDKDFNNEADTPDNFQSRRPNTSFCFLDIRSPGLGDTAMYLCATSRESRGGQPQHFGDGTRLSIL.

V usage is TRBV10-3 and J usage is TRBJ1-5; 8 positions match TRBD1. The CDR3 sequence is 15 residues long. Germline CDR1 and CDR2: ENHRY and SYGVKD. Unmatched junction bases numbered 6, after V lost 6 bases and J lost 2 bases. The CDR3 protein is CAIRSDRGGNQPQHF. The CDR3 DNA reads as TGTGCCATCAGATCAGACAGGGGAGGCAATCAGCCCCAGCATTTT.

CDR3 in amino acids: CARGLAGHEQFF. The DNA for the CDR3 is TGTGCCCGAGGACTAGCGGGGCATGAGCAGTTCTTC. This chain uses TRBV30 with TRBJ2-1; TRBD2 agrees at 12 bases. The ends lost 8 bases at V and 8 bases at J; junction bases unmatched: 4. The CDR3 length is 12 residues. CDR1 and CDR2 from the germline V gene are GTSNPN and SVGIG (reference sequence).

The genes are TRBV7-9 and TRBJ1-4; D perhaps matches TRBD1 (6 bases). The CDR3 is made up of 15 amino acids. Germline loops: CDR1 SEHNR, CDR2 FQNEAQ (reference sequence). With 1 base removed from V and 5 bases from J, the gap between germline ends came to 11 bases. The CDR3 spells CASSLVQGRNEKLFF. CDR3 sequence (DNA): TGTGCCAGCAGCTTAGTTCAGGGGCGGAATGAAAAACTGTTTTTT.

This clone was recorded only once. The chain has TRBV7-2 and TRBJ2-7, with a possible D match to TRBD1 (5 bases). Trimming stripped 5 bases from V and 4 bases from J, with 18 bases between. The CDR3 totals 15 residues. Germline V gene sequence: CDR1 SGHTA, CDR2 FQGNSA. This chain's CDR3 is CASSTPTVLQYEQYF. DNA for the CDR3: TGTGCCAGCAGCACCCCGACAGTCTTGCAATACGAGCAGTACTTC.

The chain recombines TRBV11-2 with TRBJ2-6, with a weak D call TRBD2 (6 bases). This CDR3 region has 15 residues. The germline V gene has CDR1 SGHAT and CDR2 FQNNGV. The ends were cut back, 3 bases at V and 2 bases at J, with 8 bases in the middle. CDR3 DNA sequence: TGTGCCAGCAGCTTGTCGGGGGCTGGGGCCAACGTCCTGACTTTC. This codes for CASSLSGAGANVLTF.

The chain is built from TRBV5-1 and TRBJ2-3; TRBD2 aligns across 7 bases. The CDR3 length is 17 residues. CDR1 is SGHRS and CDR2 is YFSETQ in the germline V gene. Trimming took 0 bases from V and 6 from J; bases not matched to a gene: 13. The CDR3 coding sequence is TGCGCCAGCAGCTTGGACCCTTGGGGGGGAGTTATGGATACGCAGTATTTT. This translates into CASSLDPWGGVMDTQYF.

The V and J genes are TRBV4-1 and TRBJ2-5, with TRBD2 as a possible D gene (5 bases). The CDR3 extends over 15 amino acids. Germline V lookup: CDR1 MGHRA, CDR2 YSYEKL. Trimming shortened V by 0 bases and J by 5 bases, and 13 bases separated the two germline ends. The CDR3, as DNA: TGCGCCAGCAGCCAAGAATTGACGCCGGGGGAGACCCAGTACTTC. It specifies CASSQELTPGETQYF.

The J gene is TRBJ2-3, the V gene TRBV5-6; 13 bases map to TRBD2. The J segment lost 2 bases and the V segment lost 1 base, leaving 7 bases of the junction unmatched. Germline V gene sequence: CDR1 SGHDT, CDR2 YYEEEE. The CDR3 is 18 residues long. CDR3 nucleotide sequence: TGTGCCAGCAGCTTGCTTATAGGACTAGCGGGAGACACAGATACGCAGTATTTT. Encoded protein: CASSLLIGLAGDTDTQYF. Full variable domain (rest looked up from reference TRBV5-6 and TRBJ2-3): DAGVTQSPTHLIKTRGQQVTLRCSPKSGHDTVSWYQQALGQGPQFIFQYYEEEERQRGNFPDRFSGHQFPNYSSELNVNALLLGDSALYLCASSLLIGLAGDTDTQYFGPGTRLTVL.

This chain uses TRBV20-1 with TRBJ2-5; D is possibly TRBD1 (5 bases). Germline V lookup: CDR1 DFQATT, CDR2 SNEGSKA (reference sequence). The CDR3 totals 11 residues. As DNA, the CDR3 is TGCTCCCAGGGTAGAGAAGAGACCCAGTACTTC. This sequence encodes CSQGREETQYF.

CDR3 region: CASSLRVFWEKLFF. In DNA, the CDR3 is TGTGCCAGCAGCTTAAGAGTCTTCTGGGAAAAACTGTTTTTT. The chain recombines TRBV7-2 with TRBJ1-4; D uncertain. Trimming left V 2 bases short and J 8 bases short, with 12 bases between. Germline V gene sequence: CDR1 SGHTA, CDR2 FQGNSA. This CDR3 contains 14 residues.

The V and J genes are TRBV18 and TRBJ2-2, with D possibly matching TRBD1 (5 bases). With 6 bases removed from V and 2 bases from J, the gap between germline ends came to 13 bases. The CDR3 loop spans 15 amino acids. Per the germline V gene, CDR1 is KGHSH and CDR2 is LQKENI. For the CDR3, the DNA is TGTGCCAGCTCTCTCAGGGATGACAACACCGGGGAGCTGTTTTTT. Translating gives CASSLRDDNTGELFF. Complete variable domain (other parts from reference TRBV18 and TRBJ2-2): NAGVMQNPRHLVRRRGQEARLRCSPMKGHSHVYWYRQLPEEGLKFMVYLQKENIIDESGMPKERFSAEFPKEGPSILRIQQVVRGDSAAYFCASSLRDDNTGELFFGEGSRLTVL.

The CDR3 reads CASSHRRDRRVYGYTF. In DNA form, the CDR3 reads TGCGCCAGCAGTCATAGGAGGGATCGGAGGGTCTATGGCTACACCTTC. The chain uses TRBV23-1 and TRBJ1-2; D remains unclear. TRBV23-1 is placed among ORFs of uncertain function. The V and J ends lost 3 bases and 4 bases respectively, with 18 bases between them. The CDR3 runs to 16 residues.

The rearrangement joins TRBV10-2 to TRBJ2-7; TRBD2 aligns across 7 bases. Germline values: CDR1 WSHSY, CDR2 SAAADI. CDR3 length: 14 residues. With 8 bases clipped from V and 6 bases from J, the junction kept 13 bases outside the gene matches. The CDR3 nucleotides are TGCGCCAGCGGCCCCGGCCCGAGGGAGGGCGAGCAGTACTTC. Amino acids: CASGPGPREGEQYF.

The CDR3 DNA sequence: TGTGCCACCAGCAGTTCGGGGAAGGGCTACACCTTC. This codes for CATSSSGKGYTF. This chain connects TRBV15 to TRBJ1-2; the D is unclear. CDR1 and CDR2 (germline): LNHNV, YYDKDF (reference sequence). V lost 3 bases and J lost 8, with 10 bases in between. This CDR3 contains 12 residues.

The chain has TRBV3-1 (or the pseudogene TRBV3-2) and TRBJ1-5, with 7 bases that match TRBD1. In germline, CDR1 is LGHDT, CDR2 YNNKEL (reference sequence). The CDR3 runs 14 residues. J gave up 4 bases and V 0 bases, and 0 bases lay outside the gene matches. The CDR3 bases are TGTGCCAGCAGCCAAGAGACAGGGAATCAGCCCCAGCATTTT. Its protein is CASSQETGNQPQHF.

V gene TRBV24-1 combines with J gene TRBJ2-1; tentatively, D is TRBD2 (5 bases). The CDR3 sequence is 13 residues long. The V gene's germline CDR1 is KGHDR and CDR2 SFDVKD. V lost 4 bases, J lost 5 bases, and 8 bases lay in between. Written as DNA, the CDR3 is TGTGCCACCAGTGAGGACTGGAACAATGAGCAGTTCTTC. This codes for CATSEDWNNEQFF.

The chain employs TRBV28 and TRBJ1-6; D gene ambiguous. The CDR3 has 14 amino acids. Trimming stripped 7 bases from V and 7 bases from J, with 14 bases between. CDR1 is MDHEN and CDR2 is SYDVKM in the germline V gene. CDR3 sequence: CASNRRTGNSPLHF. The CDR3 bases are TGTGCCAGCAACCGACGGACGGGGAATTCACCCCTCCACTTT.

The rearrangement uses TRBV28 and TRBJ2-2; the match to TRBD2 covers 10 bases. CDR3 size: 18 residues. V shed 4 bases and J 5 bases; nucleotides not matched to a gene: 13. CDR1 is MDHEN, CDR2 SYDVKM, per germline. CDR3 loop: CASSSLSDLAGVTGELFF. The CDR3 DNA reads as TGTGCCAGCAGTTCCCTATCAGACCTAGCGGGAGTAACCGGGGAGCTGTTTTTT.

CDR3 loop: CASSPWSGGKETQYF. The DNA of the CDR3 is TGCGCCAGCAGCCCCTGGAGCGGGGGGAAAGAGACCCAGTACTTC. This chain joins TRBV5-1 and TRBJ2-5, with 9 nucleotides matching TRBD2. CDR1 and CDR2 (germline): SGHRS, YFSETQ. V lost 4 bases, J lost 3 bases, and 7 bases stayed unmatched. The CDR3 is 15 residues long.

The chain recombines TRBV21-1 with TRBJ2-3; the D call of TRBD2 is as the table states it, not checked on the DNA. TRBV21-1 is tagged as a pseudogene. The CDR3 contains 11 residues. As DNA, the CDR3 is TGTGCCAGCATCTCCGGAGATACGCAGTATTTT. Translation: CASISGDTQYF.

The V gene is TRBV7-9, the J gene TRBJ2-3; 9 bases align to TRBD2. This CDR3 spans 14 amino acids. Germline assignment: CDR1 SEHNR and CDR2 FQNEAQ (reference sequence). With 5 bases clipped from V and 5 bases from J, the junction kept 5 bases outside the gene matches. The CDR3 spells CASSRSGRVDTQYF. The DNA for the CDR3 is TGTGCCAGCAGCCGTAGCGGGAGAGTAGATACGCAGTATTTT.

V is TRBV5-1 and J is TRBJ1-4, with no clear D. The germline V and J ends were trimmed by 2 bases and 5 bases, with 10 bases remaining between them. Germline loops: CDR1 SGHRS, CDR2 YFSETQ. This CDR3 has 14 amino acids. The CDR3, as DNA: TGCGCCAGCAGCTTTGGGCAGCTAAATGAAAAACTGTTTTTT. Translating it yields CASSFGQLNEKLFF. The complete variable domain, with remaining parts taken from reference TRBV5-1 and TRBJ1-4, reads KAGVTQTPRYLIKTRGQQVTLSCSPISGHRSVSWYQQTPGQGLQFLFEYFSETQRNKGNFPGRFSGRQFSNSRSEMNVSTLELGDSALYLCASSFGQLNEKLFFGSGTQLSVL.

The rearrangement joins TRBV6-1 to TRBJ2-7; D might be TRBD2 (5 bases). The length of the CDR3 is 15 residues. Trimming shortened V by 1 base and J by 3 bases, and 13 bases separated the two germline ends. In germline, CDR1 is MNHNS, CDR2 SASEGT. CDR3 loop: CASSEEDRGFYEQYF. CDR3 bases: TGTGCCAGCAGTGAAGAGGACCGCGGGTTCTACGAGCAGTACTTC.